This is a list of T cell receptor beta chains from one sample in a study of cytomegalovirus exposure and HLA in healthy donors. Assay used: immunoSEQ multiplex PCR; TCRdb lists only in-frame clones, some missing. The repertoire holds hundreds of thousands of clones, with over 85% as singletons. Source material: PBMCs. These receptors were obtained from a young woman in good health and CMV-seronegative. CDR3s include the opening cysteine and the closing phenylalanine or tryptophan. The D gene is left open where the match is weak. Not all rows give a size; the values are once, few, many and, for expanded clones, a class.

TRBJ2-2 | TRBD2 | TRBV4-1 | - | CASSQGGLAGAGELFF | TGCGCCAGCAGCCAAGGGGGACTAGCGGGGGCCGGGGAGCTGTTTTTT
TRBJ1-2 | TRBD1 | TRBV19 | once | CASSLRDRAGYTF | TGTGCCAGTAGTCTTAGGGACAGGGCTGGCTACACCTTC
TRBJ1-2 | TRBD1 | TRBV18 | - | CASSPRTGVYGYTF | TGTGCCAGCTCACCAAGGACAGGGGTTTATGGCTACACCTTC
TRBJ2-3 | - | TRBV5-8 | once | CASSPQMTEYF | TGTGCCAGCAGCCCACAGATGACGGAGTATTTT
TRBJ1-1 | - | TRBV20-1 | - | CSARGRPEAFF | TGCAGTGCTAGGGGGAGACCTGAAGCTTTCTTT
TRBJ2-2 | TRBD1 | TRBV29-1 | - | CSVEGRRGREGVAGELFF | TGCAGCGTTGAAGGGCGCAGGGGGCGCGAGGGAGTCGCCGGGGAGCTGTTTTTT
TRBJ1-2 | TRBD1 | TRBV6-6 | - | CASTDRGNWGGYTF | TGTGCCAGCACTGACAGGGGGAACTGGGGAGGCTACACCTTC
TRBJ1-6 | TRBD1 | TRBV30 | - | CAWSGDRGSPLHF | TGTGCCTGGAGTGGGGACAGGGGTTCACCCCTCCACTTT
TRBJ2-1 | TRBD2 | TRBV9 | - | CASSPSGGLGNEQFF | TGTGCCAGCAGCCCTAGCGGGGGGCTTGGGAATGAGCAGTTCTTC
TRBJ1-3 | TRBD1 | TRBV2 | - | CASSAGQAGNTIYF | TGTGCCAGCAGTGCGGGACAGGCTGGAAACACCATATATTTT
TRBJ2-5 | - | TRBV11-2 | - | CASTNSGEETQYF | TGTGCCAGCACAAACAGTGGCGAAGAGACCCAGTACTTC
TRBJ2-1 | - | TRBV10-3 | - | CAIRTGESSYNEQFF | TGTGCCATCAGGACGGGGGAAAGCTCCTACAATGAGCAGTTCTTC
TRBJ2-3 | TRBD2 | TRBV5-6 | - | CASSWVSGGALADTQYF | TGTGCCAGCAGCTGGGTTAGCGGGGGGGCTTTGGCAGATACGCAGTATTTT
TRBJ2-3 | - | TRBV10-3 | - | CAITEGAALDTQYF | TGTGCCATCACCGAGGGAGCCGCCCTAGATACGCAGTATTTT
TRBJ1-6 | - | TRBV9 | - | CASSGGTNSPLHF | TGTGCCAGCAGCGGAGGGACTAATTCCCCCCTCCACTTT
TRBJ2-7 | TRBD2 | TRBV4-1 | - | CASSHRTSGVYEQYF | TGCGCCAGCAGCCATCGGACTAGCGGGGTATACGAGCAGTACTTC
TRBJ2-7 | TRBD2 | TRBV4-1 | - | CASSQALPAGTSNEQYF | TGCGCCAGCAGCCAAGCCCTCCCGGCCGGGACTAGTAACGAGCAGTACTTC
TRBJ1-4 | - | TRBV5-1 | - | CASSLDWREKLFF | TGCGCCAGCAGCTTGGACTGGCGGGAAAAACTGTTTTTT
TRBJ1-5 | TRBD1 | TRBV2 | - | CASSQTTGSNQPQHF | TGTGCCAGCAGCCAGACGACAGGGAGCAATCAGCCCCAGCATTTT
TRBJ2-3 | TRBD1 | TRBV6-5 | - | CASSYETGDTDTQYF | TGTGCCAGCAGTTACGAGACAGGGGACACAGATACGCAGTATTTT
TRBJ1-2 | - | TRBV29-1 | - | CSVESVRGYTF | TGCAGCGTTGAATCTGTCCGTGGCTACACCTTC
TRBJ1-2 | TRBD1 | TRBV18 | - | CASSPGDSRSYGYTF | TGTGCCAGCTCACCAGGGGACAGCCGCTCCTATGGCTACACCTTC
TRBJ2-1 | - | TRBV11-2 | once | CASSSPWRGYNEQFF | TGTGCCAGCAGCTCCCCCTGGCGGGGATACAATGAGCAGTTCTTC
TRBJ1-2 | - | TRBV13 | - | CASSDSRGGNYGYTF | TGTGCCAGCAGCGACTCGAGGGGGGGCAACTATGGCTACACCTTC
TRBJ2-7 | TRBD2 | TRBV7-8 | - | CASSLTSGATYEQYF | TGTGCCAGCAGCTTAACTAGCGGGGCGACCTACGAGCAGTACTTC
TRBJ2-5 | - | TRBV19 | - | CASRTGYQETQYF | TGTGCCAGTAGGACTGGTTACCAAGAGACCCAGTACTTC
TRBJ2-2 | - | TRBV2 | - | CASRAENTGELFF | TGTGCCAGCAGGGCAGAAAACACCGGGGAGCTGTTTTTT
TRBJ2-7 | - | TRBV10-3 | few | CATLAGNEQYF | TGTGCCACTCTCGCGGGAAACGAGCAGTACTTC
TRBJ2-7 | - | TRBV7-9 | - | CASSLHGEYEQYF | TGTGCCAGCAGCTTACATGGGGAGTACGAGCAGTACTTC
TRBJ1-4 | - | TRBV7-3 | - | CASSGEGGEKLFF | TGTGCCAGCAGCGGGGAAGGAGGGGAAAAACTGTTTTTT
TRBJ2-5 | - | TRBV7-7 | - | CASSLEIGGEQYF | TGTGCCAGCAGCTTAGAGATAGGTGGGGAGCAGTACTTC
TRBJ2-1 | - | TRBV5-1 | - | CASSSRDTNEQFF | TGCGCCAGCAGTTCTCGGGACACCAATGAGCAGTTCTTC
TRBJ2-7 | TRBD1 | TRBV6-6 | - | CASSYSGQGSYEQYF | TGTGCCAGCAGTTACTCGGGACAGGGTAGCTACGAGCAGTACTTC
TRBJ2-3 | TRBD1 | TRBV5-4 | - | CASSLPGPGTGWSDTQYF | TGTGCCAGCAGCTTACCGGGACCCGGGACAGGGTGGTCAGATACGCAGTATTTT
TRBJ2-1 | TRBD2 | TRBV5-5 | - | CASSLAGGSSYNEQFF | TGTGCCAGCAGCTTGGCGGGCGGGAGCTCCTACAATGAGCAGTTCTTC
TRBJ2-5 | TRBD1 | TRBV10-1 | - | CASSDGQGAQETQYF | TGCGCCAGCAGTGACGGACAGGGGGCCCAAGAGACCCAGTACTTC
TRBJ2-1 | TRBD2 | TRBV7-9 | - | CSSSQSGTSPYNEQFF | TGTTCCAGCAGCCAATCCGGGACTAGCCCCTACAATGAGCAGTTCTTC
TRBJ1-2 | - | TRBV18 | - | CASSQDRSFGYTF | TGTGCCAGCTCACAGGACAGATCCTTCGGCTACACCTTC
TRBJ1-3 | - | TRBV5-1 | - | CASSLGFFPARGSGNTIYF | TGCGCCAGCAGCTTGGGCTTTTTCCCGGCTAGAGGGTCTGGAAACACCATATATTTT
TRBJ1-2 | - | TRBV30 | - | CAWSVQPLWGYTF | TGTGCCTGGAGTGTACAACCTCTTTGGGGCTACACCTTC
TRBJ1-2 | TRBD1 | TRBV18 | - | CASSRQGANYGYTF | TGTGCCAGCTCAAGACAGGGAGCCAACTATGGCTACACCTTC
TRBJ1-5 | - | TRBV6-1 | - | CASSELDRSNQPQHF | TGTGCCAGCAGCGAACTCGACAGGTCAAATCAGCCCCAGCATTTT
TRBJ1-6 | TRBD1 | TRBV5-6 | once | CASSFTAGGNSPLHF | TGTGCCAGCAGCTTTACGGCAGGGGGTAATTCACCCCTCCACTTT
TRBJ2-2 | TRBD2 | TRBV9 | - | CASSVTRGGYTGELFF | TGTGCCAGCAGCGTAACACGGGGGGGATACACCGGGGAGCTGTTTTTT
TRBJ2-7 | TRBD2 | TRBV4-1 | - | CASSITSGGYYEQYF | TGCGCCAGCAGCATTACTAGCGGGGGTTATTACGAGCAGTACTTC
TRBJ2-1 | TRBD1 | TRBV6-5 | - | CASSVLQGYYNEQFF | TGTGCCAGCAGTGTACTACAGGGGTACTACAATGAGCAGTTCTTC
TRBJ1-1 | - | TRBV29-1 | - | CSFHRVGNTEAFF | TGCAGCTTCCACAGGGTCGGGAACACTGAAGCTTTCTTT
TRBJ2-1 | TRBD2 | TRBV11-2 | - | CASYSGGAGEQFF | TGTGCCAGCTACAGCGGGGGGGCGGGTGAGCAGTTCTTC
TRBJ2-3 | - | TRBV2 | - | CASSDGEPQFTDTQYF | TGTGCCAGCAGTGACGGGGAGCCCCAATTCACAGATACGCAGTATTTT
TRBJ2-7 | - | TRBV2 | - | CATGGEYYEQYF | TGTGCCACCGGAGGAGAATACTACGAGCAGTACTTC
TRBJ1-2 | TRBD1 | TRBV2 | - | CASGARQGASGGYTF | TGTGCCAGCGGGGCTCGACAGGGGGCCTCGGGGGGCTACACCTTC
TRBJ2-2 | TRBD2 | TRBV6-5 | - | CASGRGATGTGELFF | TGTGCCTCCGGGCGGGGGGCGACGGGCACCGGGGAGCTGTTTTTT